One sample yielded the 14 T cell receptor beta chains listed below, sequenced in a study of technical replicates of blood from a few donors. Generated by immunoSEQ multiplex PCR, the TCRdb table keeps only in-frame clones and is missing some. The top ten clones hold 3.5% to 5% of a sample with 30,000 to 40,000 clones, more than 80% of them seen once. Sequencing input: PBMCs. These receptors all stem from a human donor in good health. Some clones in this sample may be carry-over from other donors' samples.

V is TRBV5-4 and J is TRBJ1-2; no definite D call. The CDR3 runs to 13 residues. V was cut by 4 bases and J by 4 bases, with 11 bases left in between. CDR1 is SGHNT, CDR2 YYREEE, per germline (reference sequence). The CDR3 DNA is TGTGCCAGCAGCCCGCCTGGGAGCTATGGCTACACCTTC. Protein product: CASSPPGSYGYTF. Complete variable domain (other parts from reference TRBV5-4 and TRBJ1-2): ETGVTQSPTHLIKTRGQQVTLRCSSQSGHNTVSWYQQALGQGPQFIFQYYREEENGRGNFPPRFSGLQFPNYSSELNVNALELDDSALYLCASSPPGSYGYTFGSGTRLTVV.

The V call is TRBV6-4, the J call TRBJ2-1; a possible D gene is TRBD2 (6 bases). This CDR3 spans 15 amino acids. In germline, CDR1 is MRHNA, CDR2 SNTAGT. The V gene lost 7 bases and the J gene lost 5 bases, with 18 bases spanning the gap. The CDR3 spells CASNFRESRNNEQFF. In DNA, the CDR3 is TGTGCCAGCAATTTCCGGGAGAGTAGGAACAATGAGCAGTTCTTC.

This chain joins TRBV15 and TRBJ1-6; possibly TRBD1 for D (6 bases). This CDR3 region has 15 residues. The germline V gene has CDR1 LNHNV and CDR2 YYDKDF (reference sequence). V lost 1 base and J 4 bases, leaving 8 bases between the germline ends. The CDR3 here is CATSRGTGYNSPLHF. The CDR3 DNA follows: TGTGCCACCAGCAGAGGTACAGGGTATAATTCACCCCTCCACTTT.

In its sample, this clone was seen once. The rearrangement joins TRBV6-1 to TRBJ1-5, with TRBD1 as a possible D gene (6 bases). Trimming took off 4 bases at V and 1 base at J, with 11 bases between the two ends. The germline CDR1 and CDR2 sequences are MNHNS and SASEGT. This CDR3 spans 15 amino acids. The CDR3 DNA follows: TGTGCCAGCAGTGCCGGGACAAAAAGCAATCAGCCCCAGCATTTT. Its translation is CASSAGTKSNQPQHF.

The CDR3 is CASSQLPLAATDTQYF. The CDR3 DNA follows: TGCGCCAGCAGCCAACTCCCACTAGCGGCCACAGATACGCAGTATTTT. The chain has TRBV4-3 and TRBJ2-3; 8 nucleotides agree with TRBD2. Germline values: CDR1 LGHNA, CDR2 YSLEER. This CDR3 has 16 residues. V lost 2 bases, J lost 2 bases, and 6 bases stayed unmatched.

This chain links TRBV6-4 with TRBJ2-1; 9 bases match TRBD1. The CDR3 has 15 residues. CDR1 is MRHNA and CDR2 is SNTAGT in the germline V gene. V lost 4 bases to trimming and J lost 0 bases; unmatched junction nucleotides: 1. The CDR3 sequence: CASSGGQGSYNEQFF. In nucleotides, the CDR3 is TGTGCCAGCAGTGGGGGACAGGGCTCCTACAATGAGCAGTTCTTC.

The chain uses TRBV2 and TRBJ2-2, with D unresolved. V was cut by 7 bases and J by 0 bases, with 9 bases left in between. CDR3 length: 14 residues. Germline values: CDR1 SNHLY, CDR2 FYNNEI. The CDR3 loop reads CASNRATNTGELFF. CDR3 bases: TGTGCCAGCAACCGAGCCACGAACACCGGGGAGCTGTTTTTT.

The chain is built from TRBV7-2 and TRBJ1-3, with TRBD1 matching 7 bases. The junction had 1 base not matched to a gene; V was cut back by 3 bases and J by 2 bases. Germline CDR1 reads SGHTA; CDR2 reads FQGNSA. CDR3 size: 14 residues. CDR3 in DNA: TGTGCCAGCAGCTTTACAGGGGCTGGAAACACCATATATTTT. Amino acids: CASSFTGAGNTIYF.

This sequence joins TRBV4-2 and TRBJ1-1; the D is unclear. CDR3 length equals 15 residues. The V gene's germline CDR1 is LGHNA and CDR2 YNFKEQ. V was shortened by 0 bases and J by 4 bases, with 12 bases between the two germline ends. The CDR3 DNA reads as TGTGCCAGCAGCCAAGAGAGTAATCCGGGCACTGAAGCTTTCTTT. It translates to CASSQESNPGTEAFF.

This rearrangement joins TRBV7-9 to TRBJ2-1; D possibly corresponds to TRBD2 (5 bases). CDR1 and CDR2 from the germline V gene are SEHNR and FQNEAQ (reference sequence). The CDR3 is made up of 15 amino acids. Trimming cost V 1 base and J 6 bases, with 13 bases left between them. The CDR3 DNA sequence: TGTGCCAGCAGCTTAGTAGCAACCGCGGGCAATGAGCAGTTCTTC. Protein sequence: CASSLVATAGNEQFF.

The table lists this clone with a count of one. V gene TRBV9 combines with J gene TRBJ1-6; possible D gene TRBD1, 5 bases. V was pared by 7 bases and J by 9 bases, with 26 bases between. Germline V lookup: CDR1 SGDLS, CDR2 YYNGEE. CDR3 length equals 17 residues. The CDR3, as DNA: TGTGCCAGCGCGGACAACCCGGGCCGTATGGAAAGTTCACCCCTCCACTTT. Its translation: CASADNPGRMESSPLHF.

The CDR3 DNA is TGTGCCAGCGGGGGACTAGCGGGGCAAACGGAGACCCAGTACTTC. Its translation is CASGGLAGQTETQYF. J is TRBJ2-5 and V is TRBV2, with 13 bases identical to TRBD2. The germline V gene encodes CDR1 SNHLY and CDR2 FYNNEI. The junction had 8 bases not matched to a gene; V was cut back by 8 bases and J by 5 bases. The CDR3 spans 15 residues.

This clone was seen just once. The J gene is TRBJ1-1, the V gene TRBV6-1, with a possible D match to TRBD1 (5 bases). V was pared by 3 bases and J by 3 bases, with 8 bases between. In germline, CDR1 is MNHNS, CDR2 SASEGT. The CDR3 is 13 amino acids. The CDR3 sequence is CASSDRVYTEAFF. The CDR3 bases are TGTGCCAGCAGTGACAGGGTTTACACTGAAGCTTTCTTT.

V and J are TRBV12-5 and TRBJ2-1, with 9 nucleotides matching TRBD1. V lost 1 base and J lost 8; bases outside the gene matches: 6. The V gene's germline CDR1 is LGHNT and CDR2 FRNRAP. The CDR3 covers 15 residues. CDR3 DNA sequence: TGTGCTAGTGGTTTGGCGGGACAGGGTATCGATGAGCAGTTCTTC. Translated: CASGLAGQGIDEQFF.